This TCR beta chain was obtained from a study of tumor-infiltrating lymphocytes in primary liver carcinoma. At the level of the study: Patients were both men and women, whose ages ran from 30 to 69 years. Sequenced samples came back with roughly 3.5 to 7.5 million productive TCRbeta reads, and the counts looked alike across tissue types.

Co-extraction of RNA and DNA was performed on 20-30 mg of unsorted bulk tissue. V lost 2 bases and J lost 13, with 20 bases in between. The CDR3 sequence is 15 residues long. Constant-region priming of roughly 500 ng total RNA yielded TCR beta cDNA. Generation of the TCR beta libraries relied on three nested multiplex PCR rounds using slightly modified ARM-PCR. Investigators reported that the first two PCR rounds, at 10 cycles each, used TRBV1-TRBV30 forward primers with a C-beta reverse primer. TCRdb reprocessed the multiplex PCR reads with MiXCR, giving one entry per CDR3 protein. The top ten clones hold 26% of a sample with about 75,000 distinct CDR3 sequences, about three quarters of them seen once. This clonotype was recorded only once.

Sequencing was performed on tumor-adjacent normal liver tissue. This clonotype was obtained from a man aged 35-49 years with primary liver carcinoma and hepatitis B virus infection. V and J are TRBV12-3 or TRBV12-4 and TRBJ2-2; D perhaps matches TRBD2 (7 bases). CDR3: CASSLWGGVHRGLFF. DNA for the CDR3: TGTGCCAGCAGTTTATGGGGGGGCGTCCACCGGGGGCTGTTTTTT.